This T cell receptor (beta chain) is from a study of regulatory T cells in long-lasting Graves disease. Study background: Patients with new Graves' disease had used antithyroid drugs below 3 months.

Arm-PCR of CDR3 regions with iRepertoire HTBI primers generated TCR beta libraries. MiXCR was run by TCRdb on the multiplex PCR reads, yielding one entry per CDR3 protein. The sample has about 440,000 distinct CDR3 sequences, under 15% seen once. Stated time point: newly diagnosed GD, antithyroid drugs for less than 3 months. RNA from PBMCs was the source of the TCR library. Diagnosing Graves' disease relied on the American Thyroid Association guidelines. This sample also appeared in a second study, on T cells in Graves' hyperthyroidism and ophthalmopathy. This second study notes: Patients aged 18 to 65 had newly diagnosed hyperthyroidism lasting under 2 months. A median around 6.8 months before onset, the model predicted ophthalmopathy.

This specimen consisted of peripheral blood mononuclear cells (PBMCs), obtained at new diagnosis, from a patient treated with antithyroid drugs. The receptor comes from a woman in her twenties or thirties with Graves disease.

CDR3 DNA sequence: TGCAGCGTTGATCGGACAGGGGTAGATACGCAGTATTTT. Its translation is CSVDRTGVDTQYF. The chain employs TRBV29-1 and TRBJ2-3, with TRBD1 identical over 9 bases. In germline, CDR1 is SQVTM, CDR2 ANQGSEA. CDR3 length: 13 amino acids. The trim removed 3 bases at V and 5 bases at J, leaving 3 bases unmatched.